This T cell receptor beta chain comes out of a study of cytomegalovirus exposure and HLA in healthy donors. Of note for this clone: The target antigen is unknown.

The germline gives CDR1 SQVTM, CDR2 ANQGSEA. The V end was cut by 6 bases, the J end by 0 bases, with 9 bases between. The CDR3 is 12 residues long. Findings and limits, study-wide: The finding came from a later analysis; first-cohort TCR clusters tended to co-occur in the approximately 120 validation repertoires. Overall, approximately 150 TCR beta chains were annotated as cytomegalovirus-associated.

Separate from the approximately 670-subject first cohort, the roughly 120-subject validation cohort was the one that the donors belonged to. TCRdb keeps only in-frame clones here, not all; method: immunoSEQ multiplex PCR. The sample carries 150,000 to 200,000 clones, more than 70% recorded once. The TCR originated in a man aged 18 to 29 in good health and CMV-seronegative. J is TRBJ2-7 and V is TRBV29-1, with unresolved D. Sequences were obtained from PBMCs. The CDR3 nucleotides read TGCAGCGTCAAGCTTTCCTCCTACGAGCAGTACTTC. Translating it yields CSVKLSSYEQYF.